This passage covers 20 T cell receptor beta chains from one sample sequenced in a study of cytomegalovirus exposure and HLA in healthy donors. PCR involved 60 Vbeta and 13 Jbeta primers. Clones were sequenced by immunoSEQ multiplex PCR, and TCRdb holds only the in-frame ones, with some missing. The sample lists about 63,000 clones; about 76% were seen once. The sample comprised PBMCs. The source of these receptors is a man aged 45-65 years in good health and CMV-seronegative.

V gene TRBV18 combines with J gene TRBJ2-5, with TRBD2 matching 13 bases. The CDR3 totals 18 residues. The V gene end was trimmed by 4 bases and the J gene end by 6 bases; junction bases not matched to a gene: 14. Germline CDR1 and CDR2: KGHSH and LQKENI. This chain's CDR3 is CASSLNTRLAGGGQTQYF. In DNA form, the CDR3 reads TGTGCCAGCTCACTCAACACCCGACTAGCGGGGGGCGGGCAGACCCAGTACTTC.

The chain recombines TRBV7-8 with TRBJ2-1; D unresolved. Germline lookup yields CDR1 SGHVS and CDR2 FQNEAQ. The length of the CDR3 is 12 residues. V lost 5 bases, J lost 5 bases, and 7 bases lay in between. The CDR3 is CASSPHNNEQFF. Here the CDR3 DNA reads TGTGCCAGCAGCCCACACAACAATGAGCAGTTCTTC.

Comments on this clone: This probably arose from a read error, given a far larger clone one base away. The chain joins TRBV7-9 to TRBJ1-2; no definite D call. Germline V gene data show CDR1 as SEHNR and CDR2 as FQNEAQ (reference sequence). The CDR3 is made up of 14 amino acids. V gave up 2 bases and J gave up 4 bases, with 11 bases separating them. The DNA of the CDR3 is TGTGCCAGCAGCTTACGAGTCGGGGTCTATGGCTACACCTTC. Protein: CASSLRVGVYGYTF.

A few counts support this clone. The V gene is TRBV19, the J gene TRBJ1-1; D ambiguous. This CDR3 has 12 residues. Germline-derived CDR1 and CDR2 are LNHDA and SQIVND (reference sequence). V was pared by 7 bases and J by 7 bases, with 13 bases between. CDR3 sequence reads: CASTAPGGEAFF. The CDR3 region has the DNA TGTGCCAGTACCGCTCCGGGAGGTGAAGCTTTCTTT.

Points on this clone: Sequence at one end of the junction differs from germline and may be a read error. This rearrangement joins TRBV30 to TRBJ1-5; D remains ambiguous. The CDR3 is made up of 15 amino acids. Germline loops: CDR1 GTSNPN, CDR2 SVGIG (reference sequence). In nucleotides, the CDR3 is TGTGCCTGGAGTGTGGAAGTAAATAGCAATCAGCCCCCGCCTTTT. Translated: CAWSVEVNSNQPPPF.

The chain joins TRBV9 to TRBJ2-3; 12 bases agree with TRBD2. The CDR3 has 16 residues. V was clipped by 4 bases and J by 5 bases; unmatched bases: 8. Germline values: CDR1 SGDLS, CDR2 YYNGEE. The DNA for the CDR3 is TGTGCCAGCAGCACCTCTAGCGGGGGGGCAGTAGATACGCAGTATTTT. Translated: CASSTSSGGAVDTQYF.

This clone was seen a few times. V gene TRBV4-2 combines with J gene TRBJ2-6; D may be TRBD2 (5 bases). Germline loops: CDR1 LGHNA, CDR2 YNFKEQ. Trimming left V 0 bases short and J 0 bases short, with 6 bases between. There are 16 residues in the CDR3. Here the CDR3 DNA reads TGTGCCAGCAGCCAAGATGGGAGCTCTGGGGCCAACGTCCTGACTTTC. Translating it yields CASSQDGSSGANVLTF.

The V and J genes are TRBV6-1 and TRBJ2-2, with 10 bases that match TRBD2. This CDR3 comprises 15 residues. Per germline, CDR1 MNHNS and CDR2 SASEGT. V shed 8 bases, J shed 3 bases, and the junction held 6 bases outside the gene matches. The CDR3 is CASGELAGYTGELFF. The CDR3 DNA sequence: TGTGCCAGCGGGGAACTAGCGGGGTACACCGGGGAGCTGTTTTTT.

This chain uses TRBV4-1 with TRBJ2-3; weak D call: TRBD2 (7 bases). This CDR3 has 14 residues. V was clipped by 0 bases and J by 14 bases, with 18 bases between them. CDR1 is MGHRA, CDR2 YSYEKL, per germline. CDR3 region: CASSQERRGLPAYF. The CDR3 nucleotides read TGCGCCAGCAGCCAAGAGCGGCGGGGGCTCCCCGCGTATTTT.

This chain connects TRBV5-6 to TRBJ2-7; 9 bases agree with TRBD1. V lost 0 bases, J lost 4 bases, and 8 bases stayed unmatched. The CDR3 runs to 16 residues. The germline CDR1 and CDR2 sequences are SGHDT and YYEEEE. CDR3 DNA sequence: TGTGCCAGCAGCTTGGCACGTGGGACAGGGTCATACGAGCAGTACTTC. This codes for CASSLARGTGSYEQYF. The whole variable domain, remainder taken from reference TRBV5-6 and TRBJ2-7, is DAGVTQSPTHLIKTRGQQVTLRCSPKSGHDTVSWYQQALGQGPQFIFQYYEEEERQRGNFPDRFSGHQFPNYSSELNVNALLLGDSALYLCASSLARGTGSYEQYFGPGTRLTVT.

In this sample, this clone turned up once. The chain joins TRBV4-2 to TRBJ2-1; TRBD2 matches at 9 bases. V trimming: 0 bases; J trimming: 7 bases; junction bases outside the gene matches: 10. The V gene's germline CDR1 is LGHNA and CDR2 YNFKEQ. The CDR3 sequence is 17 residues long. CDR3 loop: CASSQDPAAGGHNEQFF. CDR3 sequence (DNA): TGTGCCAGCAGCCAAGATCCAGCCGCGGGGGGGCATAATGAGCAGTTCTTC.

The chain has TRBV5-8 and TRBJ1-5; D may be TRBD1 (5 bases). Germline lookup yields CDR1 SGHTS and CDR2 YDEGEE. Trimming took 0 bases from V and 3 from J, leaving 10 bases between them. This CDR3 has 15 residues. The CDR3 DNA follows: TGTGCCAGCAGCTTGGGCAGGGTGGCCAATCAGCCCCAGCATTTT. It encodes CASSLGRVANQPQHF.

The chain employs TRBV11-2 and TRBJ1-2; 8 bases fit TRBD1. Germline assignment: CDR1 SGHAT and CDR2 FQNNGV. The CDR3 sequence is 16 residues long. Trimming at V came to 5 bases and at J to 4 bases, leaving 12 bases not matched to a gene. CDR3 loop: CASSPSSGQGVYGYTF. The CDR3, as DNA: TGTGCCAGCAGCCCCTCATCTGGACAGGGAGTCTATGGCTACACCTTC.

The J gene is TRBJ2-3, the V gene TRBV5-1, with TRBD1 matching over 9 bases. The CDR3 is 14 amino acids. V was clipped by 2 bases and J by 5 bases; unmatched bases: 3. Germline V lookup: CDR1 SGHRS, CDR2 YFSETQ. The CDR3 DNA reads TGCGCCAGCAGCTTAGGACAGGGGATAGATACGCAGTATTTT. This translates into CASSLGQGIDTQYF. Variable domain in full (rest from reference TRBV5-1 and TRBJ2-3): KAGVTQTPRYLIKTRGQQVTLSCSPISGHRSVSWYQQTPGQGLQFLFEYFSETQRNKGNFPGRFSGRQFSNSRSEMNVSTLELGDSALYLCASSLGQGIDTQYFGPGTRLTVL.

CDR3 in amino acids: CASSLGQGVHYEQYF. In DNA, the CDR3 is TGTGCCAGCAGCTTAGGACAGGGGGTGCACTACGAGCAGTACTTC. The chain recombines TRBV5-5 with TRBJ2-7, with 10 bases aligning to TRBD1. V shed 2 bases and J 3 bases; nucleotides not matched to a gene: 5. The CDR3 extends over 15 amino acids. CDR1 is SGHKS and CDR2 is YYEKEE in the germline V gene (reference sequence).

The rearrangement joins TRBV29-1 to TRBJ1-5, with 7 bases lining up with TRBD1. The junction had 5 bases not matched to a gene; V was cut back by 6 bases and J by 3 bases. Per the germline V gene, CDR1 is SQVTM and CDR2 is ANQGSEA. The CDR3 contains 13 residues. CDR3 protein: CSVTDRANQPQHF. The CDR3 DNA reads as TGCAGCGTCACTGACAGGGCCAATCAGCCCCAGCATTTT.

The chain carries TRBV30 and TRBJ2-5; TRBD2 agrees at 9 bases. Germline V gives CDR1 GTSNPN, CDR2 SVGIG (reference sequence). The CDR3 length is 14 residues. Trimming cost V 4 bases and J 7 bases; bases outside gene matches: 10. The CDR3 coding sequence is TGTGCCTGGACTAGCGGGGATACCCGCGGGACCCAGTACTTC. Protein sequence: CAWTSGDTRGTQYF.

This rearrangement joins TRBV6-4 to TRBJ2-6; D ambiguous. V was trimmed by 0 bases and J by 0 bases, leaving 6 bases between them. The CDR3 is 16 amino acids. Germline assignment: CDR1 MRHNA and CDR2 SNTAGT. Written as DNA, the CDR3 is TGTGCCAGCAGTGACTCGTCCAGCTCTGGGGCCAACGTCCTGACTTTC. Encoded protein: CASSDSSSSGANVLTF.

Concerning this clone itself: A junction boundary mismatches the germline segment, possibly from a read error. For the CDR3, the DNA is TGTGCTAGCAGCCCTTCGCCGGGGGGGTACGAGCAGTACTTC. This codes for CASSPSPGGYEQYF. The V call is TRBV7-7, the J call TRBJ2-7; 8 nucleotides agree with TRBD2. Germline values: CDR1 SSHAT, CDR2 FNYEAQ (reference sequence). The CDR3 spans 14 residues.

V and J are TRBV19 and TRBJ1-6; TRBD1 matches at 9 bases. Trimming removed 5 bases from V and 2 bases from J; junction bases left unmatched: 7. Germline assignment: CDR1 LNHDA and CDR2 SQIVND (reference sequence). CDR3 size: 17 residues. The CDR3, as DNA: TGTGCCAGTAGTGTGGACAGGGGACAAACCTATAATTCACCCCTCCACTTT. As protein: CASSVDRGQTYNSPLHF.